The text below deals with one TCR beta chain. The antigen is not known. The data originate from a study of glioma-infiltrating T cells after dendritic cell vaccination. Study-level information: Samples are from glioblastoma patients in Phase I and II dendritic cell vaccine trials.

Time point indicated: after dendritic cell vaccination, including at tumor progression/relapse. Losses at the gene ends were 2 bases for V and 7 bases for J; bases not matched to a gene: 8. Germline V CDR1 and CDR2: MNHEY, SVGAGI. CDR3 length equals 16 residues. Clones were sequenced by immunoSEQ multiplex PCR, and TCRdb holds only the in-frame ones, with some missing. The sample has roughly 85,000 clones; roughly 85% are singletons. Study outcomes and limitations: Few patients contributed both blood and tumor specimens. Longer survival after dendritic cell vaccination followed higher pretreatment TIL content.

This chain joins TRBV6-5 and TRBJ2-2; 9 bases are shared with TRBD2. The clonotype was recovered from a human donor with glioblastoma. This specimen consisted of blood, obtained after dendritic cell vaccination. CDR3 sequence: CASSYRGGRAGGELFF. CDR3 nucleotide sequence: TGTGCCAGCAGTTACAGGGGCGGGAGGGCTGGCGGGGAGCTGTTTTTT.